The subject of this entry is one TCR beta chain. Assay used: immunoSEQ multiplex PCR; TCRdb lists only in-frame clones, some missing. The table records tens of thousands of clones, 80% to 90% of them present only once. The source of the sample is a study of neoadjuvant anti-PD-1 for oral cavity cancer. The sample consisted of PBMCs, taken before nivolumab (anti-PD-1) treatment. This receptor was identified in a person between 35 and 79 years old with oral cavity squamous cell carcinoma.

CDR3 nucleotide sequence: TGCAGCGTTGAAGTGGGTAGCGGGGGGCACAATGAGCAGTTCTTC. Encoded protein: CSVEVGSGGHNEQFF. This chain connects TRBV29-1 to TRBJ2-1, with 10 bases matching TRBD2. With 1 base clipped from V and 5 bases from J, the junction kept 5 bases outside the gene matches. Germline-derived CDR1 and CDR2 are SQVTM and ANQGSEA. This CDR3 region has 15 residues.